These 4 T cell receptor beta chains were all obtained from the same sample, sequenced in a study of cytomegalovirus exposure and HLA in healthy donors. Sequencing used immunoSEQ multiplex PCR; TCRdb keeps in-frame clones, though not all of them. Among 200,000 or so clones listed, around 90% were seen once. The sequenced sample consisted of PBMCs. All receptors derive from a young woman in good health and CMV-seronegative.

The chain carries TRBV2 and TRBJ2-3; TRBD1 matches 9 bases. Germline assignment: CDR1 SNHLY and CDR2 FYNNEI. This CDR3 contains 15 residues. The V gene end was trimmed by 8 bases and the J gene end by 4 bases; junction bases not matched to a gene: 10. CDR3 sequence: CASLPSQGAADTQYF. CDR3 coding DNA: TGTGCCAGCCTACCGTCACAGGGGGCTGCAGATACGCAGTATTTT.

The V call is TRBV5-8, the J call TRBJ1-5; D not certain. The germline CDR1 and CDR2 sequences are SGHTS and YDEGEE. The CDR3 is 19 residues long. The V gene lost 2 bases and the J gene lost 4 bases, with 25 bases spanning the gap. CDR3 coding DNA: TGTGCCAGCAGCTTCAGGTATCGTGCGGGCACAGACTTTAATCAGCCCCAGCATTTT. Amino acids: CASSFRYRAGTDFNQPQHF.

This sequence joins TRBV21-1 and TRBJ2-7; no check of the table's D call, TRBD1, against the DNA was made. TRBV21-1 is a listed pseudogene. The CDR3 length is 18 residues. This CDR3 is CASSKAQSRQGAMREQYF. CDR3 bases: TGTGCCAGCAGCAAAGCCCAAAGCCGACAGGGGGCTATGCGCGAGCAGTACTTC.

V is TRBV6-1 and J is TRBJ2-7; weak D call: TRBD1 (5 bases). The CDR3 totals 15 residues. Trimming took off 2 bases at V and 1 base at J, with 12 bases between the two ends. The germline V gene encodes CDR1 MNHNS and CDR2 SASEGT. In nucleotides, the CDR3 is TGTGCCAGCAGTGAAAAGACAGTTTCTTCCTACGAGCAGTACTTC. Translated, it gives CASSEKTVSSYEQYF.